This is a list of T cell receptor beta chains from one sample in a study of shared clonotypes between healthy human individuals. Repertoires were generated with immunoSEQ multiplex PCR, while TCRdb's copy carries only in-frame clones and drops some. The sample consists of 2 million or so clones, over 85% of them appearing once. The specimen sequenced was naive CD8+ T cells sorted from blood. The receptors were sampled from a man between 18 and 35 years old in good health. Both conserved end residues are part of each CDR3. A D gene is named only where the DNA matches it firmly.

CDR3 DNA,CDR3 protein,V gene,J gene,D gene
TGTGCCAGCAGCGTAAGTGGGGACATAACGTACGAGCAGTACTTC,CASSVSGDITYEQYF,TRBV9,TRBJ2-7,.
TGTGCCATCAGTGAGTCGAGTCCGTACCTACAAGATGAGCAGTTCTTC,CAISESSPYLQDEQFF,TRBV10-3,TRBJ2-1,.
TGTGCCAGCAGCCTGTTTCAGGGGGGCGGGCGCACCGGGGAGCTGTTTTTT,CASSLFQGGGRTGELFF,TRBV9,TRBJ2-2,.
TGTGCCAGCAGCCAAGATACAGGATTCTACGAGCAGTACTTC,CASSQDTGFYEQYF,TRBV4-2,TRBJ2-7,.
TGTGCCAGCAGTGAAGGAGTGCAGAATTCACCCCTCCACTTT,CASSEGVQNSPLHF,TRBV2,TRBJ1-6,.
TGTGCCAGCAGTTATAGTCGAGGGACATTATCCTACGAGCAGTACTTC,CASSYSRGTLSYEQYF,TRBV27,TRBJ2-7,.
TGTGCCAGCAGCCCACGGGGGTCCGGGGTAAGAGGTTACAATGAGCAGTTCTTC,CASSPRGSGVRGYNEQFF,TRBV7-2,TRBJ2-1,.
TGTGCCAGCAGTTTAGTCAGGAACACCGGGGAGCTGTTTTTT,CASSLVRNTGELFF,TRBV27,TRBJ2-2,.
TGTGCCAGCAGCGTAGGAGGGTCCCCATCCTACAATGAGCAGTTCTTC,CASSVGGSPSYNEQFF,TRBV9,TRBJ2-1,.
TGTGCCAGCAGCTTAAAGACAGGGTTCACTGAAGCTTTCTTT,CASSLKTGFTEAFF,TRBV13,TRBJ1-1,TRBD1